The next 23 T cell receptor beta chains were all read from a single sample in a study of T cell responses to AZD1222 COVID-19 vaccine. Sequencing used immunoSEQ multiplex PCR; TCRdb keeps in-frame clones, though not all of them. The sample contains 80,000 to 100,000 clones, 88% of which appear only once. The input for sequencing was peripheral blood, taken on day 0 of AZD1222 vaccination. The receptors come from an adult in good health.

This chain links TRBV29-1 with TRBJ1-4, with D perhaps matching TRBD1 (6 bases). The CDR3 is made up of 15 amino acids. V was trimmed by 6 bases and J by 7 bases, leaving 21 bases between them. Germline values: CDR1 SQVTM, CDR2 ANQGSEA. DNA for the CDR3: TGCAGCGTGGAACAGGGTGAAGGACTAGCTGAAAAACTGTTTTTT. Protein sequence: CSVEQGEGLAEKLFF.

The chain recombines TRBV3-1 (or the pseudogene TRBV3-2) with TRBJ2-1; TRBD2 agrees at 12 bases. Trimming cost V 2 bases and J 10 bases; bases outside gene matches: 9. The CDR3 loop spans 16 amino acids. The V gene's germline CDR1 is LGHDT and CDR2 YNNKEL (reference sequence). For the CDR3, the DNA is TGTGCCAGCAGCCAATGGTCGACTAGCGGGAGAGAAGAGCAGTTCTTC. Protein product: CASSQWSTSGREEQFF.

The gene calls are TRBV7-2 and TRBJ1-1; 7 nucleotides match TRBD1. Germline lookup yields CDR1 SGHTA and CDR2 FQGNSA. J lost 2 bases, V lost 0 bases, and 6 bases had no gene match. This CDR3 region has 16 residues. CDR3: CASSLAPTGTNTEAFF. In DNA form, the CDR3 reads TGTGCCAGCAGCTTAGCGCCGACAGGGACTAACACTGAAGCTTTCTTT.

The chain links TRBV7-3 to TRBJ2-3; TRBD2 might be the D (6 bases). The germline CDR1 and CDR2 sequences are SGHTA and FQGTGA. This CDR3 contains 16 residues. V was trimmed by 4 bases and J by 0 bases, leaving 14 bases between them. Here the CDR3 DNA reads TGTGCCAGCAGCTCCCTCGGGGCGGGGAGCACAGATACGCAGTATTTT. Protein sequence: CASSSLGAGSTDTQYF.

Only one count was recorded for this clone. The chain is built from TRBV28 and TRBJ2-7; the match to TRBD2 covers 7 bases. The CDR3 sequence is 15 residues long. With 3 bases clipped from V and 6 bases from J, the junction kept 11 bases outside the gene matches. CDR1 and CDR2 (germline): MDHEN, SYDVKM. This CDR3 reads CASSFEPAGNTEQYF. For the CDR3, the DNA is TGTGCCAGCAGTTTTGAACCAGCGGGAAATACCGAGCAGTACTTC.

The CDR3 loop is CASSLALGQGAGQPQHF. The CDR3 bases are TGTGCCAGCAGTTTAGCATTGGGACAGGGGGCCGGTCAGCCCCAGCATTTT. The chain couples TRBV28 to TRBJ1-5; 12 positions match TRBD1. The V gene's germline CDR1 is MDHEN and CDR2 SYDVKM. The CDR3 is 17 residues long. The V gene end was trimmed by 2 bases and the J gene end by 6 bases; junction bases not matched to a gene: 8.

The V call is TRBV28, the J call TRBJ1-1; D might be TRBD1 (5 bases). V was cut by 6 bases and J by 0 bases, with 11 bases left in between. Germline-derived CDR1 and CDR2 are MDHEN and SYDVKM. There are 14 residues in the CDR3. In DNA, the CDR3 is TGTGCCAGCAGCCCCGCAGGGTTGAACACTGAAGCTTTCTTT. It encodes CASSPAGLNTEAFF.

This chain connects TRBV20-1 to TRBJ1-5; the D is unclear. The germline gives CDR1 DFQATT, CDR2 SNEGSKA (reference sequence). Trimming left V 3 bases short and J 6 bases short, with 9 bases between. The length of the CDR3 is 12 residues. The CDR3 protein is CSASGVGQPQHF. DNA of the CDR3: TGCAGTGCTAGTGGGGTCGGTCAGCCCCAGCATTTT.

V usage is TRBV5-1 and J usage is TRBJ1-4; no definite D call. Germline V CDR1 and CDR2: SGHRS, YFSETQ. Trimming removed 1 base from V and 10 bases from J, with 11 bases in between. The CDR3 covers 13 residues. The CDR3 sequence is CASSLSGERKLFF. The CDR3 DNA sequence: TGCGCCAGCAGCTTGTCAGGAGAGAGAAAACTGTTTTTT.

The gene calls are TRBV29-1 and TRBJ1-5, with TRBD1 matching over 9 bases. Germline lookup yields CDR1 SQVTM and CDR2 ANQGSEA. V dropped 5 bases and J dropped 7; count of bases not matched to a gene: 6. The length of the CDR3 is 13 residues. CDR3: CSVRDRENQPQHF. The CDR3, as DNA: TGCAGCGTTAGGGACAGGGAGAACCAGCCCCAGCATTTT. The full variable domain, rest sourced from reference TRBV29-1 and TRBJ1-5, is SAVISQKPSRDICQRGTSLTIQCQVDSQVTMMFWYRQQPGQSLTLIATANQGSEATYESGFVIDKFPISRPNLTFSTLTVSNMSPEDSSIYLCSVRDRENQPQHFGDGTRLSIL.

This clone was counted only a few times. The rearrangement joins TRBV2 to TRBJ1-6; TRBD1 aligns across 8 bases. With V trimmed by 4 bases and J by 10 bases, 6 bases remained unmatched. The CDR3 consists of 14 residues. CDR1 and CDR2 (germline): SNHLY, FYNNEI. The CDR3 coding sequence is TGTGCCAGCAGTGCTGGACAGGGTATATCACCCCTCCACTTT. Amino acids: CASSAGQGISPLHF.

The genes are TRBV10-3 and TRBJ2-3; 9 bases match TRBD2. The ends lost 0 bases at V and 2 bases at J; junction bases unmatched: 6. Per the germline V gene, CDR1 is ENHRY and CDR2 is SYGVKD. CDR3 length: 17 amino acids. CDR3 sequence reads: CAISESAASGTTDTQYF. The CDR3, as DNA: TGTGCCATCAGTGAGTCTGCAGCTAGCGGGACCACAGATACGCAGTATTTT.

Comments on this clone: A much larger clone lies a single base off, so this may be a read error. The rearrangement joins TRBV9 to TRBJ2-1, with a tentative D call TRBD1 (5 bases). Germline lookup yields CDR1 SGDLS and CDR2 YYNGEE. The CDR3 is 15 amino acids. Trimming cost V 3 bases and J 0 bases, with 10 bases left between them. In nucleotides, the CDR3 is TGTGCCAGCAGCGGGGGCCGAAGCTCCTACAATGAGCAGTTCTTC. Encoded protein: CASSGGRSSYNEQFF.

The rearrangement uses TRBV19 and TRBJ2-1, with TRBD2 identical over 11 bases. This CDR3 is 16 amino acids long. The ends lost 3 bases at V and 8 bases at J; junction bases unmatched: 9. Germline V gives CDR1 LNHDA, CDR2 SQIVND (reference sequence). CDR3 in DNA: TGTGCCAGTAGTATTTTTAGCGGGAGGGCTGACCATGAGCAGTTCTTC. Protein product: CASSIFSGRADHEQFF.

The V and J genes are TRBV10-3 and TRBJ2-7, with D uncertain. The CDR3 extends over 15 amino acids. CDR1 ENHRY and CDR2 SYGVKD come from the germline V gene. Trimming removed 4 bases at V and 0 bases at J, with 13 bases between. The CDR3 spells CAISGRLGSSYEQYF. The CDR3 DNA sequence: TGTGCCATCAGTGGGAGACTGGGAAGCTCCTACGAGCAGTACTTC.

This chain connects TRBV2 to TRBJ2-6, with 7 bases that match TRBD1. The CDR3 is made up of 14 amino acids. V lost 5 bases to trimming and J lost 3 bases; unmatched junction nucleotides: 1. The germline CDR1 and CDR2 sequences are SNHLY and FYNNEI. The CDR3 spells CASSYRGGANVLTF. The DNA for the CDR3 is TGTGCCAGCAGTTACAGGGGTGGGGCCAACGTCCTGACTTTC.

The V call is TRBV2, the J call TRBJ1-4; D remains ambiguous. In germline, CDR1 is SNHLY, CDR2 FYNNEI. The CDR3 is made up of 13 amino acids. V was cut by 8 bases and J by 0 bases, with 7 bases left in between. CDR3 residues: CASLDATNEKLFF. CDR3 nucleotides: TGTGCCAGCCTTGATGCAACTAATGAAAAACTGTTTTTT.

In its sample, this clone was seen once. CDR3 DNA sequence: TGTGCCAGCAGCTTCGCACAGGGGTCCTACGAGCAGTACTTC. Its translation is CASSFAQGSYEQYF. The rearrangement joins TRBV7-9 to TRBJ2-7, with 7 bases fitting TRBD1. Germline V gene lookup returns CDR1 SEHNR and CDR2 FQNEAQ (reference sequence). Germline trimming cut 3 bases from V and 1 base from J; bases unmatched to any gene: 3. CDR3 length equals 14 residues.

This clone occurred once. This sequence joins TRBV19 and TRBJ2-1, with D possibly being TRBD2 (5 bases). V gave up 5 bases and J gave up 0 bases, with 8 bases separating them. Germline CDR1 and CDR2: LNHDA and SQIVND (reference sequence). The CDR3 is 14 residues long. The CDR3 nucleotides are TGTGCCAGTAGTTACGGGAACTCCTACAATGAGCAGTTCTTC. It is translated as CASSYGNSYNEQFF. Supplemented by reference TRBV19 and TRBJ2-1, the full variable domain reads DGGITQSPKYLFRKEGQNVTLSCEQNLNHDAMYWYRQDPGQGLRLIYYSQIVNDFQKGDIAEGYSVSREKKESFPLTVTSAQKNPTAFYLCASSYGNSYNEQFFGPGTRLTVL.

Written as DNA, the CDR3 is TGTGCCAGCAGACACCGGGACAGACAGAATCAGCCCCAGCATTTT. Translation: CASRHRDRQNQPQHF. This sequence joins TRBV11-1 and TRBJ1-5; 7 nucleotides line up with TRBD1. Germline CDR1 and CDR2: SGHAT and FQDESV (reference sequence). The CDR3 loop spans 15 amino acids. J was trimmed by 4 bases and V by 6 bases; bases with no gene match: 9.

The chain is built from TRBV6-2 or TRBV6-3 and TRBJ2-3; D may be TRBD1 (6 bases). This CDR3 region has 14 residues. Trimming removed 5 bases from V and 0 bases from J, with 9 bases in between. Germline CDR1 reads MNHEY; CDR2 reads SVGEGT. Here the CDR3 DNA reads TGTGCCAGCAGTGCAGGGGCAAGCACAGATACGCAGTATTTT. It is translated as CASSAGASTDTQYF.

This sequence joins TRBV7-2 and TRBJ1-1; D is possibly TRBD1 (5 bases). V was clipped by 1 base and J by 4 bases, with 16 bases between them. This CDR3 spans 16 amino acids. The V gene's germline CDR1 is SGHTA and CDR2 FQGNSA. CDR3 nucleotide sequence: TGTGCCAGCAGCTTAGTGCCGGGGCGTGAGATCACTGAAGCTTTCTTT. Translating gives CASSLVPGREITEAFF.

The chain links TRBV6-5 to TRBJ2-3; D possibly corresponds to TRBD1 (6 bases). Germline V gene lookup returns CDR1 MNHEY and CDR2 SVGAGI. CDR3 length equals 13 residues. The V end was cut by 9 bases, the J end by 2 bases, with 12 bases between. CDR3 sequence (DNA): TGTGCCAGTTCGACAGGCTACACAGATACGCAGTATTTT. Its translation: CASSTGYTDTQYF.